What follows are 5 T cell receptor beta chains derived from one specimen sequenced in a study of T cell changes during pregnancy in multiple sclerosis. TCRdb's table, derived via immunoSEQ multiplex PCR, lists solely in-frame clones and lacks some. Altogether around 92,000 clones are present, over 85% being singletons, with the ten largest covering roughly 4%. The sample in question was peripheral blood, obtained in the first trimester of pregnancy. These receptors all stem from a female donor with multiple sclerosis, enrolled in a pregnancy study.

CDR3 sequence reads: CASSDWARGTGAFF. In DNA, the CDR3 is TGTGCCAGCAGTGATTGGGCCAGGGGAACAGGAGCTTTCTTT. The rearrangement uses TRBV2 and TRBJ1-1, with D tentatively TRBD1 (6 bases). Germline CDR1 and CDR2: SNHLY and FYNNEI. V lost 3 bases, J lost 10 bases, and 18 bases lay in between. The CDR3 extends over 14 amino acids.

This chain connects TRBV6-5 to TRBJ1-2; 8 positions agree with TRBD1. Germline CDR1 and CDR2: MNHEY and SVGAGI. The junction had 2 bases not matched to a gene; V was cut back by 7 bases and J by 7 bases. This CDR3 spans 11 amino acids. The CDR3 sequence is CASTGGVGYTF. CDR3 in DNA: TGTGCCAGCACAGGGGGCGTTGGCTACACCTTC.

V and J are TRBV6-4 and TRBJ1-2; D remains unclear. The germline V gene encodes CDR1 MRHNA and CDR2 SNTAGT. The CDR3 is 13 amino acids. The V gene lost 2 bases and the J gene lost 4 bases, with 8 bases spanning the gap. CDR3 in DNA: TGTGCCAGCAGTGACGGCTCGGGCTATGGCTACACCTTC. Encoded protein: CASSDGSGYGYTF.

This clone was counted a single time. The V call is TRBV27, the J call TRBJ2-1, with D possibly being TRBD1 (5 bases). CDR1 MNHEY and CDR2 SMNVEV come from the germline V gene (reference sequence). Trimming pared 5 bases from V and 6 bases from J, leaving 8 bases between. The CDR3 contains 12 residues. The CDR3 is CASSDTGNEQFF. CDR3 DNA: TGTGCCAGCAGTGACACAGGCAATGAGCAGTTCTTC.

V usage is TRBV7-9 and J usage is TRBJ1-5; D might be TRBD1 (5 bases). The CDR3 spans 14 residues. CDR1 SEHNR and CDR2 FQNEAQ come from the germline V gene (reference sequence). V gave up 2 bases and J gave up 3 bases, with 8 bases separating them. The CDR3 coding sequence is TGTGCCAGCAGCTTAACAGGAACCAATCAGCCCCAGCATTTT. Encoded protein: CASSLTGTNQPQHF.